One and the same sample provided the 16 T cell receptor beta chains below, sequenced in a study of blood T cell repertoires in COVID-19. Assay used: immunoSEQ multiplex PCR; TCRdb lists only in-frame clones, some missing. The sample yields 130,000 or so clones, roughly 84% seen once. The sample comprised PBMCs or T cells enriched from blood (not recorded which). The receptors were gathered from a woman aged 25 to 39 who had recovered from COVID-19.

This clone was picked up one time. V and J are TRBV7-6 and TRBJ2-3, with D possibly matching TRBD2 (5 bases). The CDR3 extends over 18 amino acids. Germline CDR1 reads SGHVS; CDR2 reads FNYEAQ. Trimming took off 1 base at V and 0 bases at J, with 17 bases between the two ends. The CDR3 sequence: CASSLVGRTGGSTDTQYF. CDR3 nucleotide sequence: TGTGCCAGCAGCTTAGTTGGCAGGACTGGCGGGAGCACAGATACGCAGTATTTT. Drawing the rest from reference TRBV7-6 and TRBJ2-3, the complete variable domain is GAGVSQSPRYKVTKRGQDVALRCDPISGHVSLYWYRQALGQGPEFLTYFNYEAQQDKSGLPNDRFSAERPEGSISTLTIQRTEQRDSAMYRCASSLVGRTGGSTDTQYFGPGTRLTVL.

The V call is TRBV24-1, the J call TRBJ2-7; weak D call: TRBD2 (6 bases). V was cut by 5 bases and J by 4 bases, with 17 bases left in between. CDR1 KGHDR and CDR2 SFDVKD come from the germline V gene. The CDR3 is made up of 15 amino acids. CDR3 DNA: TGTGCCACCAGTGCCGGGACTCCTCTTGGTTACGAGCAGTACTTC. Translation gives CATSAGTPLGYEQYF.

The rearrangement uses TRBV29-1 and TRBJ1-5; 12 nucleotides align to TRBD1. The CDR3 contains 15 residues. Losses at the gene ends were 4 bases for V and 7 bases for J; bases not matched to a gene: 8. CDR1 and CDR2 (germline): SQVTM, ANQGSEA. The CDR3 loop is CSVAGGTGGSQPQHF. The CDR3 bases are TGCAGCGTTGCCGGCGGGACAGGGGGCAGCCAGCCCCAGCATTTT.

In DNA form, the CDR3 reads TGTGCCAGCAGCCAAGATTTCCTAGCGGGGTCCAATGAGCAGTTCTTC. Translation: CASSQDFLAGSNEQFF. The chain combines TRBV4-2 with TRBJ2-1, with 9 nucleotides matching TRBD2. The CDR3 contains 16 residues. Per germline, CDR1 LGHNA and CDR2 YNFKEQ. V lost 0 bases and J lost 6; bases outside the gene matches: 6.

This chain links TRBV6-2 or TRBV6-3 with TRBJ1-5; TRBD1 matches at 11 bases. Trimming cost V 2 bases and J 2 bases; bases outside gene matches: 8. Germline CDR1 MNHEY, CDR2 SVGEGT. The CDR3 consists of 18 residues. DNA for the CDR3: TGTGCCAGCAGTTACGGACAGGGGGCGAGACGAGGCAATCAGCCCCAGCATTTT. Translating it yields CASSYGQGARRGNQPQHF.

This clone came up once. The genes are TRBV27 and TRBJ2-2, with 8 nucleotides matching TRBD2. Germline values: CDR1 MNHEY, CDR2 SMNVEV (reference sequence). Trimming removed 7 bases from V and 4 bases from J; junction bases left unmatched: 11. There are 16 residues in the CDR3. CDR3: CASNSPGGGRTGELFF. In nucleotides, the CDR3 is TGTGCCAGCAATAGTCCGGGAGGGGGACGCACCGGGGAGCTGTTTTTT.

The rearrangement links TRBV25-1 to TRBJ2-1; 9 nucleotides match TRBD2. Germline V gene sequence: CDR1 MGHDK, CDR2 SYGVNS. The trim removed 6 bases at V and 0 bases at J, leaving 9 bases unmatched. This CDR3 comprises 17 residues. The CDR3 loop reads CASSADLSGSSYNEQFF. The CDR3 nucleotides are TGTGCCAGCAGCGCCGATCTTAGCGGGAGCTCCTACAATGAGCAGTTCTTC.

The chain couples TRBV4-3 to TRBJ2-5; the match to TRBD2 covers 12 bases. With 4 bases clipped from V and 3 bases from J, the junction kept 12 bases outside the gene matches. The CDR3 consists of 18 residues. Germline lookup yields CDR1 LGHNA and CDR2 YSLEER. CDR3 sequence: CASSPSGLAGRAEETQYF. DNA of the CDR3: TGCGCCAGCAGCCCCTCAGGACTAGCGGGGCGGGCTGAAGAGACCCAGTACTTC.

Written as DNA, the CDR3 is TGTGCCAGCAGTGAAACGGACAGGGATTATAGCAATCAGCCCCAGCATTTT. Translation: CASSETDRDYSNQPQHF. This chain links TRBV6-4 with TRBJ1-5, with 8 positions matching TRBD1. Looked up from germline, CDR1 is MRHNA and CDR2 is SNTAGT. This CDR3 has 17 residues. V dropped 3 bases and J dropped 0; count of bases not matched to a gene: 7.

The V gene is TRBV19, the J gene TRBJ1-6; possible D gene TRBD1, 6 bases. Per the germline V gene, CDR1 is LNHDA and CDR2 is SQIVND (reference sequence). Trimming left V 3 bases short and J 7 bases short, with 13 bases between. The CDR3 covers 15 residues. The CDR3 nucleotides are TGTGCCAGTAGTATCCAGGGGACAAAGAATTCACCCCTCCACTTT. This codes for CASSIQGTKNSPLHF. Full variable domain (rest looked up from reference TRBV19 and TRBJ1-6): DGGITQSPKYLFRKEGQNVTLSCEQNLNHDAMYWYRQDPGQGLRLIYYSQIVNDFQKGDIAEGYSVSREKKESFPLTVTSAQKNPTAFYLCASSIQGTKNSPLHFGNGTRLTVT.

CDR3 residues: CASSLVQGYTEAFF. The CDR3 region has the DNA TGCGCCAGCAGCTTGGTTCAGGGGTACACTGAAGCTTTCTTT. This chain connects TRBV5-1 to TRBJ1-1, with a possible D match to TRBD1 (6 bases). V was shortened by 0 bases and J by 3 bases, with 9 bases between the two germline ends. From germline, CDR1 is SGHRS and CDR2 YFSETQ. This CDR3 has 14 amino acids.

V usage is TRBV6-5 and J usage is TRBJ1-2, with D possibly TRBD1 on 6 matching bases. The germline CDR1 and CDR2 sequences are MNHEY and SVGAGI. The CDR3 spans 11 residues. V was pared by 7 bases and J by 6 bases, with 9 bases between. CDR3 residues: CASTQGHGYTF. The CDR3 coding sequence is TGTGCCAGCACCCAGGGGCATGGCTACACCTTC.

The chain joins TRBV5-1 to TRBJ2-2; 12 bases agree with TRBD2. The length of the CDR3 is 18 residues. Germline V gene data show CDR1 as SGHRS and CDR2 as YFSETQ. V lost 4 bases, J lost 6 bases, and 13 bases stayed unmatched. The CDR3 DNA sequence: TGCGCCAGCAGCCTCGGACTTACTAGCGGGAGGTCGGCCGGGGAGCTGTTTTTT. It yields the protein CASSLGLTSGRSAGELFF.

This chain links TRBV12-3 or TRBV12-4 with TRBJ2-1, with D possibly being TRBD1 (5 bases). Trimming removed 0 bases at V and 7 bases at J, with 7 bases between. This CDR3 contains 13 residues. The CDR3 nucleotides are TGTGCCAGCAGTTTAGCAGGGGTGAATGAGCAGTTCTTC. It encodes CASSLAGVNEQFF.

The chain couples TRBV10-3 to TRBJ2-7, with D perhaps matching TRBD2 (5 bases). CDR3 size: 12 residues. Trimming took 10 bases from V and 3 from J, leaving 13 bases between them. From germline, CDR1 is ENHRY and CDR2 SYGVKD. This CDR3 reads CASGIGDYEQYF. CDR3 nucleotide sequence: TGTGCCAGCGGCATCGGGGACTACGAGCAGTACTTC.

This sequence joins TRBV5-4 and TRBJ2-7; 8 positions match TRBD1. V shed 4 bases, J shed 4 bases, and the junction held 13 bases outside the gene matches. CDR3 length: 16 residues. Per the germline V gene, CDR1 is SGHNT and CDR2 is YYREEE (reference sequence). CDR3 loop: CASSRDRGTAIYEQYF. Here the CDR3 DNA reads TGTGCCAGCAGCCGAGACAGGGGAACCGCTATTTACGAGCAGTACTTC.